The T cell receptor (beta chain) under discussion was sequenced for a study of blood T cell repertoires in COVID-19. The CDR3 extends over 14 amino acids. V lost 0 bases and J lost 2; bases outside the gene matches: 4. Germline lookup yields CDR1 GTSNPN and CDR2 SVGIG (reference sequence). Generated by immunoSEQ multiplex PCR, the TCRdb table keeps only in-frame clones and is missing some. In the table there are 60,000 to 75,000 clones, about 89% of which are singletons. This TCR was recovered from a man aged 50 to 60 with active COVID-19. The V gene is TRBV30, the J gene TRBJ2-7; 7 nucleotides line up with TRBD2. The sequencing sample was made of peripheral blood. The CDR3 DNA follows: TGTGCCTGGAGTGTCCTAGCGGAACCCTACGAGCAGTACTTC. Protein product: CAWSVLAEPYEQYF.